This T cell receptor (beta chain) appears in the sequencing data of a study of shared clonotypes between healthy human individuals. Sequenced by immunoSEQ multiplex PCR; TCRdb stores in-frame clones only, minus some. The table lists over a million clones, about three quarters of them singletons. The CDR3 has 15 amino acids. Germline assignment: CDR1 SGHTA and CDR2 FQGTGA. Losses at the gene ends were 4 bases for V and 3 bases for J; bases not matched to a gene: 4. The chain couples TRBV7-3 to TRBJ2-1; TRBD1 agrees at 9 bases. The sequence was obtained from a man aged 18 to 30 in good health. The source material was memory CD4+ T cells sorted from blood. The sample's subset: CD45RA-negative fraction. CDR3 sequence reads: CASSSQGAGYNEQFF. The CDR3 DNA is TGTGCCAGCAGCTCACAGGGGGCGGGCTACAATGAGCAGTTCTTC.